A selection of T cell receptor beta chains follows, all from one sample in a study of shared clonotypes between healthy human individuals. Here immunoSEQ multiplex PCR was the method, and the copy in TCRdb shows in-frame clones only, minus some. The table includes about 1 million clones, 75% detected once. Sequencing was done on a sample of memory CD4+ T cells sorted from blood. The receptor source for this set is a man aged 18 to 30 in good health. CDR3s include the opening cysteine and the closing phenylalanine or tryptophan. A D gene is named only where the DNA matches it firmly. Rows give clone size only sometimes, using once, few, many, or a class for an expanded clone.

D,size,V,J,CDR3,DNA
-,many,TRBV6-5,TRBJ2-1,CASSYSIAVGNEQFF,TGTGCCAGCAGTTACTCGATCGCGGTCGGGAATGAGCAGTTCTTC
-,-,TRBV25-1,TRBJ2-4,CAIREGGKNIQYF,TGTGCCATCCGCGAAGGGGGGAAAAACATTCAGTACTTC
TRBD1,-,TRBV29-1,TRBJ2-7,CSVLGQSYEQYF,TGCAGCGTCTTGGGACAGTCCTACGAGCAGTACTTC
TRBD1,once,TRBV27,TRBJ1-2,CASSSYRGRSNYGYTF,TGTGCCAGCAGTTCCTACAGGGGTCGTTCTAACTATGGCTACACCTTC
-,-,TRBV10-3,TRBJ1-1,CAISESGGAWTEAFF,TGTGCCATCAGTGAGTCAGGGGGGGCGTGGACTGAAGCTTTCTTT
TRBD1,-,TRBV28,TRBJ1-3,CASRVGDRSGNTIYF,TGTGCCAGCAGGGTTGGGGACAGGTCTGGAAACACCATATATTTT
TRBD2,once,TRBV5-1,TRBJ2-5,CASSLVPSGDWYF,TGCGCCAGCAGCTTGGTGCCTAGCGGGGATTGGTACTTC
-,-,TRBV5-1,TRBJ1-3,CASSLSILSSGSGNTIYF,TGCGCCAGCAGCTTGTCCATTCTTAGTTCGGGCTCTGGAAACACCATATATTTT
TRBD2,-,TRBV5-1,TRBJ2-5,CASSSGGGETQYF,TGCGCCAGCAGCTCCGGGGGGGGCGAGACCCAGTACTTC
TRBD1,-,TRBV30,TRBJ2-7,CAWTRTGTGSYEQYF,TGTGCCTGGACTCGCACCGGGACAGGATCGTACGAGCAGTACTTC
TRBD2,-,TRBV10-3,TRBJ2-7,CAISELAGSYEQYF,TGTGCCATCAGTGAACTAGCGGGCTCCTACGAGCAGTACTTC
-,-,TRBV10-3,TRBJ2-5,CAISEGTNQETQYF,TGTGCCATCAGTGAGGGTACTAACCAAGAGACCCAGTACTTC
-,-,TRBV2,TRBJ2-7,CASSEEWQGEQYF,TGTGCCAGCAGTGAAGAGTGGCAGGGCGAGCAGTACTTC
-,-,TRBV15,TRBJ1-2,CATSREQLSYYTF,TGTGCCACCAGCAGAGAGCAGCTCTCCTACTACACCTTC
TRBD2,-,TRBV4-2,TRBJ2-2,CASSRGTSGGVGGELFF,TGTGCCAGCAGCCGAGGGACTAGCGGGGGGGTTGGCGGGGAGCTGTTTTTT
TRBD2,-,TRBV30,TRBJ2-7,CAWSVSPKGLAGHEQYF,TGTGCCTGGAGTGTATCCCCTAAGGGACTAGCGGGCCACGAGCAGTACTTC